Only a few counts were recorded for the clone carrying this T cell receptor beta chain. Antigen unknown. These data originate in a study of shared clonotypes between healthy human individuals. Background on the study: Per-donor plates numbered three CD4 naive, three CD4 memory, two CD8 naive and one CD8 memory. Study findings and constraints: Naive subsets, compared against memory subsets, generally had larger estimated richness values. Naive CD4 clonotype sharing across four donors was 4% to 5.5%.

Profiling relied on immunoSEQ multiplex PCR, and the TCRdb table lists in-frame clones only, not all of them. The table lists millions of clones, more than 85% of them singletons. Germline CDR1 is MGHRA and CDR2 is YSYEKL. This CDR3 contains 14 residues. The ends were cut back, 1 base at V and 1 base at J, with 7 bases in the middle. Naive CD8 cells, CD45RO-negative and positively selected for CCR7, excluded terminally differentiated effector memory CD45RA+ cells. The sequencing sample was made of naive CD8+ T cells from PBMCs. The clonotype comes from a man between 18 and 29 years old in good health. Some clones in this sample may be carry-over from other donors' samples. The rearrangement links TRBV4-1 to TRBJ1-1, with D hard to call. CDR3 region: CASSQVSTNTEAFF. CDR3 nucleotide sequence: TGCGCCAGCAGCCAAGTCTCTACGAACACTGAAGCTTTCTTT.